The 9 T cell receptor beta chains given below trace back to one sample, sequenced in a study of early T cells in non-severe SARS-CoV-2 infection. TCRdb reprocessed the 5' RACE reads with MiXCR, giving one entry per CDR3 protein. The data show 55,000 to 65,000 distinct CDR3 sequences, with more than 8.5% seen just once and around 17% held by the top ten. The sequencing sample was made of whole blood. These receptor sequences come from an adult who was a healthcare worker with PCR-confirmed SARS-CoV-2 infection or an uninfected control (not recorded which).

Ten or more counts support this clonotype. The rearrangement links TRBV7-9 to TRBJ1-3, with D maybe TRBD1 (5 bases). The germline CDR1 and CDR2 sequences are SEHNR and FQNEAQ (reference sequence). Between the trimmed V and J ends, which lost 5 bases and 0 bases, there was a span of 14 bases. The CDR3 loop spans 16 amino acids. The CDR3: CASSEWDGGSGNTIYF. The CDR3 nucleotides are TGTGCCAGCAGCGAGTGGGACGGGGGCTCTGGAAACACCATATATTTT.

CDR3 coding DNA: TGTGCCAGCAGCTTAGGCCAGCGTGAAGCTTTCTTT. Translated, it gives CASSLGQREAFF. J is TRBJ1-1 and V is TRBV11-2, with D unclear. This CDR3 region has 12 residues. CDR1 SGHAT and CDR2 FQNNGV come from the germline V gene. The ends were cut back, 1 base at V and 7 bases at J, with 7 bases in the middle.

In its sample, this clonotype was seen a few times. V and J are TRBV28 and TRBJ2-7; no clear D gene. V gave up 6 bases and J gave up 4 bases, with 7 bases separating them. This CDR3 spans 11 amino acids. The V gene's germline CDR1 is MDHEN and CDR2 SYDVKM. For the CDR3, the DNA is TGTGCCAGCAGCCTTAATTACGAGCAGTACTTC. Its protein product is CASSLNYEQYF.

This clonotype occurred a few times. The rearrangement links TRBV29-1 to TRBJ1-2, with D tentatively TRBD1 (6 bases). V was trimmed by 5 bases and J by 5 bases, leaving 15 bases between them. Per the germline V gene, CDR1 is SQVTM and CDR2 is ANQGSEA. The CDR3 has 13 amino acids. The CDR3, as DNA: TGCAGCGTTAAGGTGGGGGCCTCTTATGGCTACACCTTC. This sequence encodes CSVKVGASYGYTF.

This clonotype has ten or more counts. CDR3 nucleotide sequence: TGCAGCGTTGAAGGTGGCAGGAAATCAGATACGCAGTATTTT. Translation gives CSVEGGRKSDTQYF. V gene TRBV29-1 combines with J gene TRBJ2-3; D is undetermined. The CDR3 is made up of 14 amino acids. Germline V gives CDR1 SQVTM, CDR2 ANQGSEA. Trimming pared 1 base from V and 4 bases from J, leaving 12 bases between.

This clonotype was observed at least ten times. CDR3 bases: TGTGCCAGCAGCCCTACCGGCACAGATACGCAGTATTTT. This encodes CASSPTGTDTQYF. The chain joins TRBV7-3 to TRBJ2-3; D not certain. The CDR3 runs 13 residues. CDR1 and CDR2 (germline): SGHTA, FQGTGA. V shed 5 bases and J shed 1 base, with 7 bases lying between them.

This clonotype was counted ten times or more. The rearrangement links TRBV3-1 to TRBJ1-1, with 7 bases aligning to TRBD1. J lost 7 bases, V lost 3 bases, and 11 bases had no gene match. CDR3 size: 15 residues. Germline loops: CDR1 LGHDT, CDR2 YNNKEL (reference sequence). CDR3: CASSHGRGGGIEAFF. DNA for the CDR3: TGTGCCAGCAGCCACGGCCGGGGAGGGGGCATTGAAGCTTTCTTT.

This clonotype was counted ten times or more. The chain carries TRBV27 and TRBJ1-6, with TRBD1 matching 9 bases. This CDR3 has 19 amino acids. The germline CDR1 and CDR2 sequences are MNHEY and SMNVEV (reference sequence). The ends lost 1 base at V and 9 bases at J; junction bases unmatched: 16. CDR3 coding DNA: TGTGCCAGCAGTTTATTTGCGATTTTACAAGGACAGGGGTCTTCACCCCTCCACTTT. This codes for CASSLFAILQGQGSSPLHF.

This clonotype came up a few times. The J gene is TRBJ1-5, the V gene TRBV12-3 or TRBV12-4; no clear D gene. Trimming removed 4 bases from V and 4 bases from J, with 8 bases in between. The CDR3 runs 13 residues. This chain's CDR3 is CASSSERNQPQHF. Written as DNA, the CDR3 is TGTGCCAGCAGTTCCGAGAGGAATCAGCCCCAGCATTTT.